The clone carrying this TCR beta chain appeared many times. J lost 4 bases, V lost 3 bases, and 11 bases had no gene match. CDR3 length: 18 residues. CDR1 and CDR2 from the germline V gene are MDHEN and SYDVKM. This entry is derived from a study of T cells in Graves' hyperthyroidism and ophthalmopathy. Amplification targeted TCR beta CDR3 regions from RNA transcripts. TCR CDR3 underwent first-round RT-PCR with the HTBI primer set. TCRdb used MiXCR to reprocess the multiplex PCR reads, holding one entry per CDR3 protein. The sample contains approximately 300,000 distinct CDR3 sequences, roughly 17% of which appear only once.

This chain links TRBV28 with TRBJ2-5, with 13 bases fitting TRBD2. The TCR comes from a man under 40 with Graves' hyperthyroidism. The specimen sequenced was blood. As DNA, the CDR3 is TGTGCCAGCAGTTTCGGGACTAGCGGGAAGTCCCATCGAGAGACCCAGTACTTC. It yields the protein CASSFGTSGKSHRETQYF.